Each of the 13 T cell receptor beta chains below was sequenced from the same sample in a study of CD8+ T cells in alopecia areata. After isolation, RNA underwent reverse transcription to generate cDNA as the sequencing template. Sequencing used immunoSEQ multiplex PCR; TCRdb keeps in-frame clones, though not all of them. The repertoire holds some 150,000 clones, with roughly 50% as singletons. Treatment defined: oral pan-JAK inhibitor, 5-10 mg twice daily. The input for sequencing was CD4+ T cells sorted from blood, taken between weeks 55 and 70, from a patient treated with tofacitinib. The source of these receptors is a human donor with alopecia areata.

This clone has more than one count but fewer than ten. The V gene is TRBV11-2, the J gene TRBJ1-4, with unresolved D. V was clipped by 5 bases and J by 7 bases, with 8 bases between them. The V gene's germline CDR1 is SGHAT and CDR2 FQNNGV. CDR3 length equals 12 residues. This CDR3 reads CASSANGEKLFF. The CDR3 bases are TGTGCCAGCAGCGCTAATGGTGAAAAACTGTTTTTT.

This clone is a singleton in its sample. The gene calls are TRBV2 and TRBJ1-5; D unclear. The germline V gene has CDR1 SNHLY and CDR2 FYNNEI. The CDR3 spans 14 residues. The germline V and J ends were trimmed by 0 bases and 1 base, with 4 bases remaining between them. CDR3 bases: TGTGCCAGCAGTGAAGCTGGCAGCAATCAGCCCCAGCATTTT. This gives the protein CASSEAGSNQPQHF.

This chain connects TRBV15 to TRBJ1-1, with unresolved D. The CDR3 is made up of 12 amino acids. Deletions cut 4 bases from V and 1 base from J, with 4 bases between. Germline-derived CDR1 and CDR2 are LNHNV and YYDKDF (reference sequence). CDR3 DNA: TGTGCCACCAGCACACAGAACACTGAAGCTTTCTTT. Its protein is CATSTQNTEAFF.

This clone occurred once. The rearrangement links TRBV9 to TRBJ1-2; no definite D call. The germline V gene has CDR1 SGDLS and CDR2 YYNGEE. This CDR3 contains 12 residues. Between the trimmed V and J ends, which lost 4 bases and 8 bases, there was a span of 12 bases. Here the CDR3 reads CASSKYSGGYTF. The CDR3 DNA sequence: TGTGCCAGCAGCAAGTACAGCGGGGGCTACACCTTC.

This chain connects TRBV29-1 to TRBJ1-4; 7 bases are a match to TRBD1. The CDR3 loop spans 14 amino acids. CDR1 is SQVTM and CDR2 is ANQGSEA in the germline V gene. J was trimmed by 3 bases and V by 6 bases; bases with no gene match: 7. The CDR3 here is CSVGTGTANEKLFF. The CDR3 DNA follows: TGCAGCGTCGGTACCGGGACAGCTAATGAAAAACTGTTTTTT.

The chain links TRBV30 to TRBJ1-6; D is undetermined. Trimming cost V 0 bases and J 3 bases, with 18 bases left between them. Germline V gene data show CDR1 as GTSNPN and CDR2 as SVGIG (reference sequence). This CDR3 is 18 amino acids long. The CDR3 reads CAWSVWRTTPNYNSPLHF. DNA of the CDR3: TGTGCCTGGAGTGTATGGAGAACGACTCCCAACTATAATTCACCCCTCCACTTT.

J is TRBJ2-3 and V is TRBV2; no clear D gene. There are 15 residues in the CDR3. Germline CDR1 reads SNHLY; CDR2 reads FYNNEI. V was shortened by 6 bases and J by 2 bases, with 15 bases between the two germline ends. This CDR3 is CASSVPGIPTDTQYF. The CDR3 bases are TGTGCCAGCAGCGTTCCAGGTATTCCCACAGATACGCAGTATTTT.

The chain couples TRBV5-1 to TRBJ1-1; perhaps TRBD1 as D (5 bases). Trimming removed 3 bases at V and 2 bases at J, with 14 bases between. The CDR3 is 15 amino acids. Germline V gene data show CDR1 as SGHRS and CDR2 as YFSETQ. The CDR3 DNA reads TGCGCCAGCAGCTGGGGACGGATAACAAACACTGAAGCTTTCTTT. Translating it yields CASSWGRITNTEAFF.

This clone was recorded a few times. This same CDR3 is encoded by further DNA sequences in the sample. The CDR3 nucleotides are TGCAGCGTTGAAGATCCGGGAGGTAGCTCCTACGAGCAGTACTTC. Translation: CSVEDPGGSSYEQYF. The rearrangement joins TRBV29-1 to TRBJ2-7; 7 nucleotides line up with TRBD2. The CDR3 extends over 15 amino acids. V shed 0 bases and J 0 bases; nucleotides not matched to a gene: 5. In germline, CDR1 is SQVTM, CDR2 ANQGSEA.

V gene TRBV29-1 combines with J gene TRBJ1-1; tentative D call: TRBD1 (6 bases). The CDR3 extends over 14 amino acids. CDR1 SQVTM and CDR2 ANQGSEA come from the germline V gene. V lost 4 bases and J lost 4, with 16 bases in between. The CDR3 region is CSVGRGADGTEAFF. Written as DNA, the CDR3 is TGCAGCGTTGGCAGGGGAGCGGATGGCACTGAAGCTTTCTTT.

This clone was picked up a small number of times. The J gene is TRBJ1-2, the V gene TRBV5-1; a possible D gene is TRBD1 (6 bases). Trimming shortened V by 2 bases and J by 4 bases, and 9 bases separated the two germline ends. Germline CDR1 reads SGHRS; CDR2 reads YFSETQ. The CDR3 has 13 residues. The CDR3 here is CASSFGQSYGYTF. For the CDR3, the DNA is TGCGCCAGCAGCTTCGGACAGTCCTATGGCTACACCTTC.

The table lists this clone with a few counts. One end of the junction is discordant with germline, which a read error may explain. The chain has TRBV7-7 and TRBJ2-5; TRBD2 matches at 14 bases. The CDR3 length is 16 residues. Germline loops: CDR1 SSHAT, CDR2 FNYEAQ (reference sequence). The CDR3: CASSPGLAGGQETQYF. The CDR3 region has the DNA TGTGCTAGCAGCCCCGGACTAGCGGGGGGCCAAGAGACCCAGTACTTC.

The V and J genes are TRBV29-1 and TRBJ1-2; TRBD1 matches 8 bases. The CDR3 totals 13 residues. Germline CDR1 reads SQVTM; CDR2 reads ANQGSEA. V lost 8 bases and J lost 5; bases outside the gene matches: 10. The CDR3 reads CSLMDRVGYGYTF. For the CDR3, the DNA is TGCAGCCTCATGGACAGGGTGGGGTATGGCTACACCTTC.